One T cell receptor (beta chain) is described in this entry. Distinct nucleotide sequences in the sample also encode this CDR3. Germline V gene sequence: CDR1 LNHDA, CDR2 SQIVND (reference sequence). This CDR3 is built from 13 residues. This specimen belongs to a study of cytomegalovirus exposure and HLA in healthy donors. Use of 60 Vbeta and 13 Jbeta primers characterized the PCR. TCRdb's copy holds only in-frame clones and misses some; the assay was immunoSEQ multiplex PCR. The sample features about 120,000 clones, with approximately 6.2% in its top ten. The sequence was obtained from a man aged 40-50 years in good health and CMV-seropositive. The sample taken for sequencing was PBMCs. This chain connects TRBV19 to TRBJ2-5; possibly TRBD2 for D (5 bases). The J call may be mistaken, given a closer DNA end match to TRBJ2-7. The CDR3 loop reads CASSIGVAYEQYF. The CDR3 DNA is TGTGCCAGTAGCATCGGGGTAGCCTACGAGCAGTACTTC.